The 12 T cell receptor beta chains below were found in one sample sequenced in a study of lung T cells in sarcoidosis with Löfgren's syndrome. TCRdb redid the calling of the reads with MiXCR, one entry per CDR3 protein. The data contain 60,000 to 70,000 distinct CDR3 sequences, approximately 22% of them singletons. Sequenced material: CD4+ T cells from PBMCs. Receptor source: a human donor with sarcoidosis (Löfgren's syndrome or another form), or a control subject (not recorded which).

This clonotype has just a few counts. The rearrangement joins TRBV20-1 to TRBJ1-6; weak D call: TRBD1 (5 bases). The CDR3 is 13 residues long. The germline V gene encodes CDR1 DFQATT and CDR2 SNEGSKA (reference sequence). Trimming removed 6 bases at V and 5 bases at J, with 11 bases between. CDR3 loop: CSARQGHNSPLHF. CDR3 coding DNA: TGCAGTGCCAGGCAGGGCCATAATTCACCCCTCCACTTT.

A note on this clonotype: This may arise from a read error, as a much more abundant clone is one base away. This rearrangement joins TRBV28 to TRBJ1-1, with 9 bases matching TRBD1. CDR3 length equals 15 residues. The junction had 11 bases not matched to a gene; V was cut back by 5 bases and J by 7 bases. From germline, CDR1 is MDHEN and CDR2 SYDVKM. CDR3 coding DNA: TGTGCCAGCAGTCTCCGGACAGGGGCGAGGGGTGAAGCTTTCTTT. Its translation is CASSLRTGARGEAFF.

This clonotype was detected ten times or more. The chain has TRBV15 and TRBJ2-7; no reliable D call. Germline V lookup: CDR1 LNHNV, CDR2 YYDKDF (reference sequence). The CDR3 contains 13 residues. V lost 0 bases to trimming and J lost 3 bases, with 6 bases between them. The DNA for the CDR3 is TGTGCCACCAGCAGAGACGTTGACTACGAGCAGTACGTC. Translating gives CATSRDVDYEQYV.

The chain joins TRBV4-2 to TRBJ2-3, with D unclear. The CDR3 extends over 13 amino acids. V was trimmed by 4 bases and J by 0 bases, leaving 5 bases between them. From germline, CDR1 is LGHNA and CDR2 YNFKEQ. The CDR3 protein is CASSRKSTDTQYF. The CDR3 DNA sequence: TGTGCCAGCAGCCGGAAAAGCACAGATACGCAGTATTTT.

The genes are TRBV5-4 and TRBJ2-2, with TRBD2 matching 11 bases. The junction had 5 bases not matched to a gene; V was cut back by 4 bases and J by 0 bases. CDR3 length: 17 residues. Per germline, CDR1 SGHNT and CDR2 YYREEE (reference sequence). The CDR3 DNA is TGTGCCAGCAGCCTCGGGACTAGCGGCGCGAACACCGGGGAGCTGTTTTTT. Translated, it gives CASSLGTSGANTGELFF.

This clonotype was counted at least ten times. The V and J genes are TRBV7-3 and TRBJ2-7; tentative D call: TRBD1 (6 bases). Between the trimmed V and J ends, which lost 6 bases and 0 bases, there was a span of 12 bases. Germline CDR1 SGHTA, CDR2 FQGTGA. The CDR3 is made up of 14 amino acids. The CDR3 region is CASSYTGFSYEQYF. The CDR3 nucleotides read TGTGCCAGCAGTTACACAGGGTTCTCCTACGAGCAGTACTTC.

This clonotype was seen many times. The chain recombines TRBV25-1 with TRBJ1-5, with a possible D match to TRBD1 (5 bases). The CDR3 runs to 13 residues. Germline V gene lookup returns CDR1 MGHDK and CDR2 SYGVNS. V shed 10 bases and J shed 3 bases, with 13 bases lying between them. CDR3: CATTGPHNQPQHF. CDR3 coding DNA: TGTGCCACCACGGGACCTCACAATCAGCCCCAGCATTTT.

This clonotype was found many times. This chain links TRBV20-1 with TRBJ2-7; possibly TRBD2 for D (7 bases). Per the germline V gene, CDR1 is DFQATT and CDR2 is SNEGSKA (reference sequence). CDR3 length: 14 amino acids. V dropped 5 bases and J dropped 2 bases, with 16 bases sitting between them. The DNA for the CDR3 is TGCAGTGCTGGGGGAGGGGGGATGGCCTACGAGCAGTACGTC. Its protein product is CSAGGGGMAYEQYV.

This clonotype came up a few times. The genes are TRBV5-1 and TRBJ2-2, with D perhaps TRBD1 (5 bases). This CDR3 has 15 amino acids. Germline V gene lookup returns CDR1 SGHRS and CDR2 YFSETQ. With 0 bases removed from V and 6 bases from J, the gap between germline ends came to 12 bases. CDR3: CASSLGQIDAGELFF. DNA for the CDR3: TGCGCCAGCAGCTTGGGACAGATAGATGCCGGGGAGCTGTTTTTT.

A note on this clonotype: A much more abundant neighbour one base away suggests this may be a read error. The chain combines TRBV4-2 with TRBJ1-2; 9 nucleotides agree with TRBD1. The CDR3 covers 17 residues. CDR1 LGHNA and CDR2 YNFKEQ come from the germline V gene. V trimming: 0 bases; J trimming: 1 base; junction bases outside the gene matches: 6. CDR3 bases: TGTGCCAGCAGCCAAGAGCATATGACAGGGGGTAACTATGGCTACACCTTC. It encodes CASSQEHMTGGNYGYTF.

J is TRBJ2-3 and V is TRBV29-1; D not resolved. The germline V gene has CDR1 SQVTM and CDR2 ANQGSEA. The V end was cut by 4 bases, the J end by 6 bases, with 5 bases between. This CDR3 spans 10 amino acids. CDR3 region: CSVVGDTQYF. The CDR3 DNA sequence: TGCAGCGTTGTTGGGGATACGCAGTATTTT.

This clonotype was counted ten times or more. The chain combines TRBV20-1 with TRBJ2-2, with 8 bases that match TRBD1. CDR3 size: 14 residues. Germline CDR1 DFQATT, CDR2 SNEGSKA (reference sequence). J gave up 2 bases and V 4 bases, and 3 bases lay outside the gene matches. Written as DNA, the CDR3 is TGCAGTGCTATCAGGGGGCCAAACACCGGGGAGCTGTTTTTT. Translated, it gives CSAIRGPNTGELFF.